The 3 T cell receptor beta chains below come from one sample, sequenced in a study of shared clonotypes between healthy human individuals. Generated by immunoSEQ multiplex PCR, the TCRdb table keeps only in-frame clones and is missing some. The sample shows some 2,400,000 clones, approximately 96% of them seen only once. The sequencing input was naive CD4+ T cells sorted from blood. As for subset: CD45RA+ positively selected. The receptors stem from a man aged 18 to 35 in good health.

This clone occurred once. The chain combines TRBV30 with TRBJ2-7, with D possibly matching TRBD1 (5 bases). CDR3 length: 12 residues. The germline V and J ends were trimmed by 1 base and 3 bases, with 7 bases remaining between them. Looked up from germline, CDR1 is GTSNPN and CDR2 is SVGIG (reference sequence). The DNA for the CDR3 is TGTGCCTGGAGTGAGGGGAACTACGAGCAGTACTTC. It encodes CAWSEGNYEQYF. Full variable domain (missing parts from reference TRBV30 and TRBJ2-7): SQTIHQWPATLVQPVGSPLSLECTVEGTSNPNLYWYRQAAGRGLQLLFYSVGIGQISSEVPQNLSASRPQDRQFILSSKKLLLSDSGFYLCAWSEGNYEQYFGPGTRLTVT.

Notes on this clone: Other DNA variants within this sample encode the same CDR3. The chain recombines TRBV6-5 with TRBJ1-2, with 8 bases aligning to TRBD1. The CDR3 extends over 15 amino acids. The ends lost 0 bases at V and 4 bases at J; junction bases unmatched: 4. Germline-derived CDR1 and CDR2 are MNHEY and SVGAGI. The CDR3 region has the DNA TGTGCCAGCAGTTACTCAGGACAGGGAAGCTATGGCTACACCTTC. Its protein product is CASSYSGQGSYGYTF.

This chain links TRBV9 with TRBJ1-6, with 7 bases matching TRBD1. There are 15 residues in the CDR3. Losses at the gene ends were 3 bases for V and 6 bases for J; bases not matched to a gene: 6. CDR1 and CDR2 from the germline V gene are SGDLS and YYNGEE. CDR3 amino acids: CASSAQGRFNSPLHF. In nucleotides, the CDR3 is TGTGCCAGCAGCGCACAGGGGCGCTTTAATTCACCCCTCCACTTT.